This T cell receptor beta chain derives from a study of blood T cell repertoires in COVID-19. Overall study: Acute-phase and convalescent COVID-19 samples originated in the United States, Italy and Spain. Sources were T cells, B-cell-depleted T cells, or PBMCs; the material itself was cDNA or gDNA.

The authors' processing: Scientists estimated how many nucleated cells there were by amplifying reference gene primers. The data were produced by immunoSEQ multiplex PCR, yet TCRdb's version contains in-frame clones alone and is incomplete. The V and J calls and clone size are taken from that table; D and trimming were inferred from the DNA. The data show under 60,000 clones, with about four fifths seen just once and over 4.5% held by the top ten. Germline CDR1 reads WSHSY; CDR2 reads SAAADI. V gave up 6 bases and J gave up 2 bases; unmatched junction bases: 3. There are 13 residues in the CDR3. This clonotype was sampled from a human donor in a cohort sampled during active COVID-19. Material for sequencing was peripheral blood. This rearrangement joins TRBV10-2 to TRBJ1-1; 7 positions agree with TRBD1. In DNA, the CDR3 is TGCGCCAGCAGGGACAGGAAAAACACTGAAGCTTTCTTT. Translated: CASRDRKNTEAFF.